A selection of T cell receptor beta chains follows, all from one sample in a study of blood T cell repertoires in COVID-19. TCRdb keeps only in-frame clones here, not all; method: immunoSEQ multiplex PCR. The sample consists of roughly 380,000 clones, around 89% of them appearing once. Input material: peripheral blood. These receptor sequences come from a woman aged 40 to 50 with COVID-19, enrolled during active disease. Both conserved end residues are part of each CDR3. D genes are given only for firm matches. Size is stated for part of the rows, as once, few or many counts, or as a class when the clone is expanded.

size	D	J	V	length	DNA	CDR3
few	.	TRBJ2-2	TRBV6-4	15	TGTGCCAGCAGTGCCGCGGGGGCCGACACCGGGGAGCTGTTTTTT	CASSAAGADTGELFF
.	TRBD1	TRBJ2-2	TRBV7-4	15	TGTGCCAGCACCGTCCCGGGACAGGCCCCCGGGGAGCTGTTTTTT	CASTVPGQAPGELFF
.	TRBD1	TRBJ1-5	TRBV27	16	TGTGCCAGCAGTCCCACCGGGACAGGGAGAGGTCAGCCCCAGCATTTT	CASSPTGTGRGQPQHF
.	.	TRBJ1-5	TRBV6-2/TRBV6-3	14	TGTGCCAGCAGTAAAGCAGGGGATAGTCAGCCCCAGCATTTT	CASSKAGDSQPQHF
.	TRBD2	TRBJ2-3	TRBV29-1	17	TGCAGCGCCGAGTCTGTCGGCGGGAGCTCTAGGGGAGATACGCAGTATTTT	CSAESVGGSSRGDTQYF
.	.	TRBJ1-3	TRBV9	16	TGTGCCAGCACTCCGGGACACGGTCGTTCTGGAAACACCATATATTTT	CASTPGHGRSGNTIYF
.	TRBD1	TRBJ2-3	TRBV25-1	14	TGTGCCAGCAGTGCGGACAGGGGCACAGATACGCAGTATTTT	CASSADRGTDTQYF
.	TRBD1	TRBJ1-2	TRBV5-8	13	TGTGCCAGCAGCTACAAACAGGGGAGAGGCTACACCTTC	CASSYKQGRGYTF
.	TRBD1	TRBJ1-2	TRBV7-2	15	TGTGCCAGCAGCTTAGCCGGGACAGATAACTATGGCTACACCTTC	CASSLAGTDNYGYTF
.	.	TRBJ2-7	TRBV25-1	16	TGTGCCAGCAGTGAAACCAGCTGGACATCGTCCTACGAGCAGTACTTC	CASSETSWTSSYEQYF
.	.	TRBJ2-6	TRBV28	15	TGTGCCAGCCGACTCACAGGATCTGGGGCCAACGTCCTGACTTTC	CASRLTGSGANVLTF
.	TRBD2	TRBJ2-1	TRBV7-2	13	TGTGCCAGCAGCTCTGACGGGAGGTATGAGCAGTTCTTC	CASSSDGRYEQFF
once	TRBD1	TRBJ2-2	TRBV19	15	TGTGCCAGTAGTTCCCGGGACAGGGGCACCGGGGAGCTGTTTTTT	CASSSRDRGTGELFF
.	.	TRBJ2-2	TRBV5-6	15	TGTGCCAGCAGCTTGGAGGTCGGCGGCACCGGGGAGCTGTTTTTT	CASSLEVGGTGELFF
.	.	TRBJ2-7	TRBV2	12	TGTGCCAGCACCCTTTCCCCCTACGAGCAGTACTTC	CASTLSPYEQYF
.	.	TRBJ1-1	TRBV5-1	14	TGCGCCAGCAGCTCCTCAGCGGCTAACACTGAAGCTTTCTTT	CASSSSAANTEAFF
many	.	TRBJ1-2	TRBV2	13	TGTGCCAGCAGTGACTCAGCAGGCTATGGCTACACCTTC	CASSDSAGYGYTF
.	TRBD2	TRBJ2-7	TRBV28	14	TGTGCCAGCAGGGAGCGGGAGAGTATCTACGAGCAGTACTTC	CASRERESIYEQYF
.	TRBD1	TRBJ2-2	TRBV18	15	TGTGCCAGCTCAAAATGGGACAGCTCCACCGGGGAGCTGTTTTTT	CASSKWDSSTGELFF
.	TRBD2	TRBJ2-1	TRBV14	16	TGTGCCAGCAGCCTTAGCGGGAGGGCCCCCAGAGGTGAGCAGTTCTTC	CASSLSGRAPRGEQFF
.	.	TRBJ1-5	TRBV4-2	15	TGTGCCAGCAGCCAAGGGGAGGTTAGCAATCAGCCCCAGCATTTT	CASSQGEVSNQPQHF
.	.	TRBJ1-1	TRBV2	14	TGTGCCAGCACCACCGAAAGGGGTGAGACTGAAGCTTTCTTT	CASTTERGETEAFF
.	.	TRBJ2-2	TRBV7-8	12	TGTGCCAGCAGCCCCCCGGCCGGGGAGCTGTTTTTT	CASSPPAGELFF
.	.	TRBJ1-5	TRBV7-2	18	TGTGCCAGCAGCCAGATGGACTCGGTGGGATTTGGCAATCAGCCCCAGCATTTT	CASSQMDSVGFGNQPQHF
.	TRBD2	TRBJ2-7	TRBV6-5	15	TGTGCCAGCAGTTATAGCGGGGGATCGATTTACGAGCAGTACTTC	CASSYSGGSIYEQYF
once	TRBD2	TRBJ2-7	TRBV7-9	14	TGTGCCAGCAGCCCGACTAGCGGGAGGAACGAGCAGTACTTC	CASSPTSGRNEQYF
.	.	TRBJ1-2	TRBV29-1	13	TGCAGCGTTGAAGTTCTGGGCAGATATGGCTACACCTTC	CSVEVLGRYGYTF
.	.	TRBJ1-2	TRBV27	13	TGTGCCAGCAGTAGTAGGCAGGGCGGTGGCTACACCTTC	CASSSRQGGGYTF
.	.	TRBJ2-1	TRBV7-2	14	TGTGCCAGCAGCTCGACTAGTCGCGGGAATGAGCAGTTCTTC	CASSSTSRGNEQFF
.	.	TRBJ1-1	TRBV4-3	15	TGCGCCAGCAGCCCCTCTCGCAGGTCTAACACTGAAGCTTTCTTT	CASSPSRRSNTEAFF
.	.	TRBJ1-1	TRBV7-2	14	TGTGCCAGCAGCTCGGGTAGAGGGCACACTGAAGCTTTCTTT	CASSSGRGHTEAFF
.	.	TRBJ1-2	TRBV30	15	TGTGCCTGGAGTGTAGTCAGGGCCCAAGTGAGGGGCTACACCTTC	CAWSVVRAQVRGYTF
.	TRBD2	TRBJ2-2	TRBV7-2	18	TGTGCCAGCAGCCTATCTAGCGGGGGGGGCCGCGCCACCGGGGAGCTGTTTTTT	CASSLSSGGGRATGELFF
.	.	TRBJ2-1	TRBV30	13	TGTGCCTGGACGGACAGCTCCTACAATGAGCAGTTCTTC	CAWTDSSYNEQFF
once	.	TRBJ2-2	TRBV11-2	14	TGTGCCAGCAGCTTAGTACAGAACACCGGGGAGCTGTTTTTT	CASSLVQNTGELFF
once	.	TRBJ1-1	TRBV7-2	13	TGTGCCAGCAGCTTAAGGGGGAACACTGAAGCTTTCTTT	CASSLRGNTEAFF
.	TRBD2	TRBJ2-3	TRBV5-1	18	TGCGCCAGCAGCCCGGGACTAGCGGGAGGTACTAGCACAGATACGCAGTATTTT	CASSPGLAGGTSTDTQYF
.	.	TRBJ1-2	TRBV27	14	TGTGCCAGCAGTTTCCAAGGGGGGGCGCATGGCTACACCTTC	CASSFQGGAHGYTF
.	.	TRBJ1-1	TRBV4-3	13	TGCGCCAGCAGCCAGACATCGAACACTGAAGCTTTCTTT	CASSQTSNTEAFF
.	.	TRBJ2-1	TRBV5-1	17	TGCGCCAGCAGCCCAAGACTCGACAGACACCATTACAATGAGCAGTTCTTC	CASSPRLDRHHYNEQFF
.	.	TRBJ2-4	TRBV7-2	15	TGTGCCAGCAGCTTACTGGGCGGGTCGAAAAACATTCAGTACTTC	CASSLLGGSKNIQYF
.	TRBD1	TRBJ2-5	TRBV5-1	14	TGCGCCAGCAGACTAACAGGGGGAAGGGAGACCCAGTACTTC	CASRLTGGRETQYF